A single sample is the source of the 28 T cell receptor beta chains below, sequenced in a study of cytomegalovirus exposure and HLA in healthy donors. Clones were read by immunoSEQ multiplex PCR, and TCRdb kept only the in-frame ones, dropping some. The sample comprises about 130,000 clones, approximately 91% of which are singletons, and about 1.4% rests with the top ten. Sequenced material: PBMCs. The receptors were sampled from a man aged 30 to 45 in good health and CMV-seronegative.

The chain couples TRBV19 to TRBJ1-5, with 10 bases identical to TRBD1. Germline CDR1 reads LNHDA; CDR2 reads SQIVND (reference sequence). The CDR3 length is 17 residues. V lost 6 bases to trimming and J lost 5 bases; unmatched junction nucleotides: 13. CDR3 loop: CASREMGGTGVYQPQHF. CDR3 nucleotide sequence: TGTGCCAGTAGGGAAATGGGCGGGACAGGGGTATATCAGCCCCAGCATTTT.

V usage is TRBV9 and J usage is TRBJ2-1; perhaps TRBD2 as D (7 bases). The CDR3 contains 16 residues. Trimming took 0 bases from V and 0 from J, leaving 10 bases between them. CDR1 SGDLS and CDR2 YYNGEE come from the germline V gene. The CDR3 DNA follows: TGTGCCAGCAGCGTAGGCGGGGGCATCTCCTACAATGAGCAGTTCTTC. Its translation: CASSVGGGISYNEQFF.

The V gene is TRBV5-1, the J gene TRBJ2-7; TRBD2 might be the D (5 bases). The V gene lost 1 base and the J gene lost 2 bases, with 13 bases spanning the gap. The CDR3 has 15 residues. Germline V lookup: CDR1 SGHRS, CDR2 YFSETQ. The CDR3 is CASSLYQDLTYEQYF. DNA for the CDR3: TGCGCCAGCAGCTTGTACCAGGACTTGACCTACGAGCAGTACTTC.

V is TRBV5-1 and J is TRBJ2-3; TRBD2 aligns across 10 bases. The CDR3 extends over 16 amino acids. J lost 6 bases, V lost 1 base, and 8 bases had no gene match. Germline CDR1 SGHRS, CDR2 YFSETQ. CDR3 sequence: CASSLTLAGVGDTQYF. The CDR3 DNA sequence: TGCGCCAGCAGCTTGACCCTAGCGGGAGTGGGGGATACGCAGTATTTT.

This clone was found a few times. The chain combines TRBV9 with TRBJ2-3; 7 positions match TRBD2. The CDR3 length is 15 residues. J gave up 3 bases and V 1 base, and 5 bases lay outside the gene matches. The V gene's germline CDR1 is SGDLS and CDR2 YYNGEE. This chain's CDR3 is CASSVRGSRTDTQYF. The CDR3 DNA sequence: TGTGCCAGCAGCGTACGCGGGAGTAGGACAGATACGCAGTATTTT. The entire variable domain, with the rest obtained from reference TRBV9 and TRBJ2-3, is as follows: DSGVTQTPKHLITATGQRVTLRCSPRSGDLSVYWYQQSLDQGLQFLIQYYNGEERAKGNILERFSAQQFPDLHSELNLSSLELGDSALYFCASSVRGSRTDTQYFGPGTRLTVL.

The chain couples TRBV19 to TRBJ1-2, with TRBD1 matching 8 bases. CDR3 length: 15 amino acids. V lost 5 bases and J lost 1; bases outside the gene matches: 6. Germline V gives CDR1 LNHDA, CDR2 SQIVND (reference sequence). CDR3: CASSSGGAGNYGYTF. The CDR3 region has the DNA TGTGCCAGTAGTTCAGGGGGCGCGGGTAACTATGGCTACACCTTC.

The chain joins TRBV4-1 to TRBJ2-3; TRBD2 is a possible D gene (5 bases). Looked up from germline, CDR1 is MGHRA and CDR2 is YSYEKL. V was pared by 3 bases and J by 4 bases, with 11 bases between. This CDR3 spans 14 amino acids. In nucleotides, the CDR3 is TGCGCCAGCAGCCATGGAGGAGCGGCAGATACGCAGTATTTT. This sequence encodes CASSHGGAADTQYF.

The chain recombines TRBV7-8 with TRBJ1-2; TRBD1 agrees at 8 bases. The junction had 0 bases not matched to a gene; V was cut back by 2 bases and J by 4 bases. Germline V gene sequence: CDR1 SGHVS, CDR2 FQNEAQ. The CDR3 is 13 residues long. CDR3 nucleotides: TGTGCCAGCAGCTTACAGGGGGCCTATGGCTACACCTTC. Residues: CASSLQGAYGYTF.

J is TRBJ1-5 and V is TRBV4-3; D unclear. This CDR3 comprises 16 residues. Germline assignment: CDR1 LGHNA and CDR2 YSLEER. V dropped 0 bases and J dropped 7 bases, with 16 bases sitting between them. The CDR3 reads CASSQDVSMGEQPQHF. Here the CDR3 DNA reads TGCGCCAGCAGCCAAGATGTATCCATGGGCGAACAGCCCCAGCATTTT.

This clone is a singleton in its sample. The V and J genes are TRBV27 and TRBJ2-1, with 11 bases that match TRBD2. The ends lost 5 bases at V and 7 bases at J; junction bases unmatched: 10. Per germline, CDR1 MNHEY and CDR2 SMNVEV (reference sequence). The CDR3 spans 16 residues. The CDR3 sequence is CASSQRSGLAVNEQFF. The CDR3 region has the DNA TGTGCCAGCAGTCAACGCTCGGGACTAGCGGTAAATGAGCAGTTCTTC.

The rearrangement links TRBV5-1 to TRBJ1-2; 7 bases map to TRBD1. The V and J ends lost 3 bases and 2 bases, in that order; junction bases with no gene match: 7. The CDR3 is made up of 15 amino acids. The germline CDR1 and CDR2 sequences are SGHRS and YFSETQ. The CDR3 DNA reads TGCGCCAGCAGCTGGGGGACAGAGCTCAACTATGGCTACACCTTC. Its protein is CASSWGTELNYGYTF.

This clone was seen just once. The chain couples TRBV7-9 to TRBJ2-5; D gene uncertain. V was shortened by 0 bases and J by 2 bases, with 10 bases between the two germline ends. This CDR3 spans 15 amino acids. Germline V gene data show CDR1 as SEHNR and CDR2 as FQNEAQ (reference sequence). CDR3 sequence: CASSLAYPQQETQYF. Written as DNA, the CDR3 is TGTGCCAGCAGCTTAGCCTATCCACAGCAAGAGACCCAGTACTTC.

The J gene is TRBJ2-1, the V gene TRBV4-1, with unresolved D. This CDR3 has 12 amino acids. V was cut by 0 bases and J by 10 bases, with 7 bases left in between. Germline V CDR1 and CDR2: MGHRA, YSYEKL. CDR3 sequence reads: CASSQEKREQFF. CDR3 bases: TGCGCCAGCAGCCAAGAGAAACGGGAGCAGTTCTTC.

The chain has TRBV10-2 and TRBJ2-3, with 7 bases aligning to TRBD2. Unmatched junction bases numbered 8, after V lost 6 bases and J lost 2 bases. The CDR3 is 15 residues long. The V gene's germline CDR1 is WSHSY and CDR2 SAAADI. The CDR3 nucleotides read TGCGCCAGCAGCTCCTGGGGGAGGGTCACAGATACGCAGTATTTT. This translates into CASSSWGRVTDTQYF.

V usage is TRBV25-1 and J usage is TRBJ1-4, with no clear D. This CDR3 has 14 amino acids. Trimming left V 4 bases short and J 7 bases short, with 13 bases between. Looked up from germline, CDR1 is MGHDK and CDR2 is SYGVNS. CDR3 in amino acids: CASSGSDPGEKLFF. The CDR3 bases are TGTGCCAGCAGTGGCTCCGATCCGGGTGAAAAACTGTTTTTT.

This chain uses TRBV5-1 with TRBJ1-2, with a possible D match to TRBD1 (5 bases). Deletions cut 1 base from V and 6 bases from J, with 7 bases between. The CDR3 contains 12 residues. Germline V lookup: CDR1 SGHRS, CDR2 YFSETQ. This chain's CDR3 is CASSLPTDGYTF. The CDR3 DNA reads TGCGCCAGCAGCTTGCCGACAGATGGCTACACCTTC.

This clone was recorded only once. The genes are TRBV18 and TRBJ2-4; TRBD1 agrees at 7 bases. Trimming removed 5 bases from V and 0 bases from J; junction bases left unmatched: 7. In germline, CDR1 is KGHSH, CDR2 LQKENI. This CDR3 is built from 16 residues. CDR3: CASSESTGVAKNIQYF. CDR3 DNA: TGTGCCAGCTCAGAGAGCACAGGGGTAGCCAAAAACATTCAGTACTTC.

The table lists this clone with a count of one. This sequence joins TRBV19 and TRBJ1-5; 9 nucleotides agree with TRBD1. After removal of 8 bases from V and 6 bases from J, the junction contained 5 bases not matched to a gene. Germline V lookup: CDR1 LNHDA, CDR2 SQIVND (reference sequence). This CDR3 spans 13 amino acids. The CDR3 DNA is TGTGCCAGTGGGGACAGGGTCAGTCAGCCCCAGCATTTT. Encoded protein: CASGDRVSQPQHF.

The genes are TRBV6-5 and TRBJ1-2; D unclear. Germline CDR1 MNHEY, CDR2 SVGAGI. This CDR3 region has 14 residues. Trimming took off 0 bases at V and 6 bases at J, with 11 bases between the two ends. The DNA for the CDR3 is TGTGCCAGCAGTTACTCGTCAGGACTAAATGGCTACACCTTC. It yields the protein CASSYSSGLNGYTF.

This clone has just one count. The V gene is TRBV7-9, the J gene TRBJ2-3; possible D gene TRBD2, 5 bases. The CDR3 loop spans 16 amino acids. V was trimmed by 7 bases and J by 3 bases, leaving 20 bases between them. The germline CDR1 and CDR2 sequences are SEHNR and FQNEAQ (reference sequence). DNA for the CDR3: TGTGCCAGCACGGTTATTCCGGGAATTTGGACAGATACGCAGTATTTT. The encoded protein is CASTVIPGIWTDTQYF.

Only one count was recorded for this clone. V usage is TRBV27 and J usage is TRBJ2-1; 12 bases align to TRBD2. Germline assignment: CDR1 MNHEY and CDR2 SMNVEV (reference sequence). The CDR3 totals 19 residues. J was trimmed by 0 bases and V by 6 bases; bases with no gene match: 12. This CDR3 reads CASRGQGLAGLLSYNEQFF. The CDR3 DNA sequence: TGTGCCAGCAGGGGACAGGGACTAGCGGGCTTACTCTCCTACAATGAGCAGTTCTTC.

This clone was observed once. This sequence joins TRBV2 and TRBJ1-1; D is undetermined. The germline CDR1 and CDR2 sequences are SNHLY and FYNNEI. The CDR3 runs to 14 residues. Deletions cut 3 bases from V and 1 base from J, with 9 bases between. The CDR3 nucleotides are TGTGCCAGCAGTGAGCATGCGCCGAACACTGAAGCTTTCTTT. Translation: CASSEHAPNTEAFF.

The genes are TRBV7-2 and TRBJ2-7; D is possibly TRBD2 (5 bases). There are 14 residues in the CDR3. The V and J ends lost 0 bases and 6 bases respectively, with 12 bases between them. Germline CDR1 SGHTA, CDR2 FQGNSA. The CDR3 DNA sequence: TGTGCCAGCAGCTTAGCCAGGAGGAAATCCGAGCAGTACTTC. Translation gives CASSLARRKSEQYF.

CDR3 loop: CASSYLGQGTYEQYF. The CDR3 region has the DNA TGTGCCAGCAGTTATCTTGGACAGGGCACCTACGAGCAGTACTTC. The chain joins TRBV27 to TRBJ2-7, with 8 bases identical to TRBD1. Germline values: CDR1 MNHEY, CDR2 SMNVEV (reference sequence). CDR3 length: 15 residues. J lost 2 bases, V lost 4 bases, and 7 bases had no gene match.

This chain joins TRBV7-2 and TRBJ2-7; perhaps TRBD2 as D (6 bases). The germline V gene has CDR1 SGHTA and CDR2 FQGNSA. The CDR3 is 13 amino acids. With 5 bases removed from V and 2 bases from J, the gap between germline ends came to 10 bases. CDR3 in amino acids: CASSRDSTYEQYF. The CDR3 DNA follows: TGTGCCAGCAGCCGGGACTCAACCTACGAGCAGTACTTC.

The DNA of the CDR3 is TGTGCCAGCAGCTTGCGGCAGGATGAAAAACTGTTTTTT. Translation gives CASSLRQDEKLFF. The chain links TRBV5-6 to TRBJ1-4; D uncertain. The germline V and J ends were trimmed by 1 base and 6 bases, with 7 bases remaining between them. The CDR3 consists of 13 residues. Germline CDR1 SGHDT, CDR2 YYEEEE. The full variable domain, its missing parts supplied by reference TRBV5-6 and TRBJ1-4, is DAGVTQSPTHLIKTRGQQVTLRCSPKSGHDTVSWYQQALGQGPQFIFQYYEEEERQRGNFPDRFSGHQFPNYSSELNVNALLLGDSALYLCASSLRQDEKLFFGSGTQLSVL.

V is TRBV5-4 and J is TRBJ2-1; 11 bases are a match to TRBD2. J was trimmed by 0 bases and V by 4 bases; bases with no gene match: 3. The CDR3 length is 16 residues. Germline-derived CDR1 and CDR2 are SGHNT and YYREEE (reference sequence). The CDR3 loop is CASSPGLADSYNEQFF. In nucleotides, the CDR3 is TGTGCCAGCAGCCCGGGACTAGCGGACTCCTACAATGAGCAGTTCTTC.

The chain carries TRBV4-2 and TRBJ2-7, with a weak D call TRBD2 (6 bases). V was pared by 1 base and J by 2 bases, with 12 bases between. Germline values: CDR1 LGHNA, CDR2 YNFKEQ. The CDR3 runs to 15 residues. This CDR3 is CASSQGLATTYEQYF. The CDR3 region has the DNA TGTGCCAGCAGCCAAGGGCTAGCGACGACCTACGAGCAGTACTTC.